This is a list of T cell receptor beta chains from one sample in a study of cytomegalovirus exposure and HLA in healthy donors. Assay used: immunoSEQ multiplex PCR; TCRdb lists only in-frame clones, some missing. The sample includes 150,000 to 160,000 clones, around nine tenths of them seen just once. The sequencing input was PBMCs. These TCRs come from a man between 18 and 29 years old in good health and CMV-seropositive. Each CDR3 is given with its conserved first and last residue. A D gene is named only where the DNA matches it firmly. Part of the rows lack a size; the others show once, few, many or a class for expanded clones.

.,.,TRBV29-1,TRBJ2-3,TGCAGCGTTGAAGGTGGGCTTCGCACAGATACGCAGTATTTT,CSVEGGLRTDTQYF
.,TRBD1,TRBV9,TRBJ2-2,TGTGCCAGCAGCGTAGCTTCAGGTGACAGGGTCACCGGGGAGCTGTTTTTT,CASSVASGDRVTGELFF
.,.,TRBV5-1,TRBJ1-1,TGCGCCAGCAGCTTGGAACCCAGACAGTTGAACACTGAAGCTTTCTTT,CASSLEPRQLNTEAFF
once,TRBD2,TRBV29-1,TRBJ2-1,TGCAGCGTTGAGAGGGAGGGGCCCAATGAGCAGTTCTTC,CSVEREGPNEQFF
.,.,TRBV7-3,TRBJ2-7,TGTGCCAGCAGCTTAGGGGCTACCACATACGAGCAGTACTTC,CASSLGATTYEQYF
.,TRBD1,TRBV4-1,TRBJ2-6,TGCGCCAGCAGCCAAATGGACAGGGGGCGGTCTGGGGCCAACGTCCTGACTTTC,CASSQMDRGRSGANVLTF
.,TRBD1,TRBV5-5,TRBJ2-7,TGTGCCAGCAGCAGTCGGACAGGGGTAAAGTACTTC,CASSSRTGVKYF
.,.,TRBV6-1,TRBJ1-3,TGTGCCAGCAGTGAGGGGCTACCTGGAAACACCATATATTTT,CASSEGLPGNTIYF
.,TRBD1,TRBV10-3,TRBJ2-1,TGTGCCATCAGAGGGGACAGGGGCTCCTACAATGAGCAGTTCTTC,CAIRGDRGSYNEQFF
.,.,TRBV5-1,TRBJ2-7,TGCGCCAGCACCCCCGTGTCGCAGGGTAACGAGCAGTACTTC,CASTPVSQGNEQYF
.,TRBD1,TRBV25-1,TRBJ2-1,TGTGCCAGCAGTGGTGAATCCACACCGGGACAGGAGCAGTTCTTC,CASSGESTPGQEQFF
.,TRBD2,TRBV7-3,TRBJ2-1,TGTGCCAGCAGCTTCGGCGGGAGGGCCGGCGAGCAGTTCTTC,CASSFGGRAGEQFF
.,TRBD1,TRBV2,TRBJ1-4,TGTGCCAGCAGGGGGACAGGCCTTAATGAAAAACTGTTTTTT,CASRGTGLNEKLFF
.,TRBD1,TRBV6-1,TRBJ1-6,TGTGCCAGCAGTGAGGGGACAGAGAATTCACCCCTCCACTTT,CASSEGTENSPLHF
few,.,TRBV4-1,TRBJ2-7,TGCGCCAGCAGCCACCCCGCAGTCAAGGGGTACGAGCAGTACTTC,CASSHPAVKGYEQYF
.,TRBD1,TRBV7-9,TRBJ1-1,TGTGCCAGCAGCTCAGGACAGGGGAACACTGAAGCTTTCTTT,CASSSGQGNTEAFF
.,TRBD2,TRBV9,TRBJ2-1,TGTGCCAGCAGCGTAGGGGTGGGGAGGGCGAATGAGCAGTTCTTC,CASSVGVGRANEQFF
.,.,TRBV5-1,TRBJ1-1,TGCGCCAGCAGCCAGGGGCTGAACACTGAAGCTTTCTTT,CASSQGLNTEAFF
.,TRBD2,TRBV2,TRBJ2-5,TGTGCCAGCAGTGGGGCGGGGGGGAACATGGAGACCCAGTACTTC,CASSGAGGNMETQYF
once,TRBD2,TRBV15,TRBJ2-2,TGTGCCACCAGCAGAACCTTAGCGGGACCGAACACCGGGGAGCTGTTTTTT,CATSRTLAGPNTGELFF
.,.,TRBV6-1,TRBJ1-6,TGTGCCAGCAGTGTCCACTCGGGATCCTATAATTCACCCCTCCACTTT,CASSVHSGSYNSPLHF
.,TRBD1,TRBV11-2,TRBJ1-3,TGTGCCAGCAGCCCTACGACAGGGGGTCAAAACACCATATATTTT,CASSPTTGGQNTIYF
.,TRBD2,TRBV27,TRBJ2-7,TGTGCCAGCAGTTTATCGCCCCCGACTAGCGGGGGGGCCTACGAGCAGTACTTC,CASSLSPPTSGGAYEQYF
.,.,TRBV5-1,TRBJ2-3,TGCGCCAGCAGCTTGGACCGGGGTGCCACAGATACGCAGTATTTT,CASSLDRGATDTQYF
.,.,TRBV6-1,TRBJ2-1,TGTGCCAGCACCCCGGGACTCTACTACAATGAGCAGTTCTTC,CASTPGLYYNEQFF
.,TRBD2,TRBV6-1,TRBJ2-5,TGTGCCAGCAGTGCGGGAGGGGAGACCCAGTACTTC,CASSAGGETQYF
.,.,TRBV2,TRBJ1-5,TGTGCCAGCAGTCGACGACAGCAAGGTCAGCCCCAGCATTTT,CASSRRQQGQPQHF
.,.,TRBV30,TRBJ1-4,TGTGCCTGGAGTCGAGCAGGGTCCCCTAATGAAAAACTGTTTTTT,CAWSRAGSPNEKLFF
once,.,TRBV11-2,TRBJ2-1,TGTGCCAGCAGCTTATTACTCACCAATGAGCAGTTCTTC,CASSLLLTNEQFF
.,TRBD2,TRBV30,TRBJ2-5,TGTGCCTGGACCCCGGGGGGGGCCCAAGAGACCCAGTACTTC,CAWTPGGAQETQYF
.,.,TRBV4-3,TRBJ2-3,TGCGCCAGCAGCCCCGGGACTGTCCAAGATACGCAGTATTTT,CASSPGTVQDTQYF
.,TRBD1,TRBV29-1,TRBJ2-3,TGCAGCGTTACAGGGGTGGGCACAGATACGCAGTATTTT,CSVTGVGTDTQYF
.,TRBD1,TRBV7-2,TRBJ2-1,TGTGCCAGCAGGCCAACAGGGGGTATGTCCTACAATGAGCAGTTCTTC,CASRPTGGMSYNEQFF
.,TRBD2,TRBV7-3,TRBJ2-3,TGTGCCAGCAGCCCCGGGACTAGCGGCTGGGGGGATACGCAGTATTTT,CASSPGTSGWGDTQYF
.,TRBD1,TRBV11-2,TRBJ2-2,TGTGCCAGCAGCTCTCGACAGGGCAACGGGGAGCTGTTTTTT,CASSSRQGNGELFF
.,TRBD1,TRBV30,TRBJ1-2,TGTGCCTGGAGCATACAGGGGGCCACGAACTATGGCTACACCTTC,CAWSIQGATNYGYTF
once,.,TRBV7-6,TRBJ2-2,TGTGCCAGCAGCTTACTCGCGGGGTATACCGGGGAGCTGTTTTTT,CASSLLAGYTGELFF
.,.,TRBV18,TRBJ2-3,TGTGCCAGCTCACCACGGGAGACAGATACGCAGTATTTT,CASSPRETDTQYF
.,TRBD2,TRBV11-3,TRBJ2-2,TGTGCCAGCAGCTTAGATCGACTAGCGGGGGGGACCGGGGAGCTGTTTTTT,CASSLDRLAGGTGELFF
.,.,TRBV4-3,TRBJ1-2,TGCGCCAGCAGCCAAGATGATGCGGGGACCTATGGCTACACCTTC,CASSQDDAGTYGYTF
.,TRBD1,TRBV28,TRBJ2-7,TGTGCCAGCAGAGTTCAGCAGGGGGTAGGCGAGCAGTACTTC,CASRVQQGVGEQYF
.,TRBD1,TRBV19,TRBJ2-1,TGTGCCAGTAGTATTCGGACAGGGTCGTCGTATGAGCAGTTCTTC,CASSIRTGSSYEQFF
.,TRBD1,TRBV2,TRBJ1-6,TGTGCCAGCAGCCGGGACAGTTCACCCCTCCACTTT,CASSRDSSPLHF
.,.,TRBV29-1,TRBJ2-6,TGCAGCGTTGAAGACAGGGGCGCTGGGGCCAACGTCCTGACTTTC,CSVEDRGAGANVLTF
once,.,TRBV5-1,TRBJ2-3,TGCGCCAGCAGCTTCCTAGATAGGACAGATACGCAGTATTTT,CASSFLDRTDTQYF
.,.,TRBV4-1,TRBJ1-4,TGCGCCAGCAGCCAAGAACGGCAGGGAGGAGAAAAACTGTTTTTT,CASSQERQGGEKLFF
.,.,TRBV18,TRBJ2-7,TGTGCCAGCTCAGGGGGCACCCTCTCCTACGAGCAGTACTTC,CASSGGTLSYEQYF
.,.,TRBV5-5,TRBJ1-2,TGTGCCAGCAGCTTGTTGCAGGAAAGGTATGGCTACACCTTC,CASSLLQERYGYTF
.,TRBD1,TRBV2,TRBJ2-1,TGTGCCAGCCCGACCTTCTCCTTGGACAGGGGTAATGGTGAGCAGTTCTTC,CASPTFSLDRGNGEQFF
.,TRBD1,TRBV6-5,TRBJ1-5,TGTGCCAGCAGTGATACAGGGGCTCGGCAGCCCCAGCATTTT,CASSDTGARQPQHF
.,.,TRBV6-5,TRBJ1-5,TGTGCCAGCAGGGCCCTAGATAGCAATCAGCCCCAGCATTTT,CASRALDSNQPQHF
.,TRBD1,TRBV5-8,TRBJ2-7,TGTGCCAGCAGCTTCGGGACAGGACCAAACTCCTACGAGCAGTACTTC,CASSFGTGPNSYEQYF
.,TRBD1,TRBV15,TRBJ2-2,TGTGCCACCAGCAGTCGCGGACAGGGGTCCGGGGAGCTGTTTTTT,CATSSRGQGSGELFF
.,TRBD2,TRBV2,TRBJ2-1,TGTGCCAGCAGTGAATTTGCGCGGGAGTACGGTGAGCAGTTCTTC,CASSEFAREYGEQFF
.,TRBD2,TRBV30,TRBJ2-4,TGTGCCTGGGGGCTAGCGGGGTACAAAAACATTCAGTACTTC,CAWGLAGYKNIQYF
.,.,TRBV4-1,TRBJ2-4,TGCGCCAGCAGCCAAGGGCGGGCGGCGGGGACCCAAAAAAACATTCAGTACTTC,CASSQGRAAGTQKNIQYF
.,.,TRBV7-2,TRBJ2-7,TGTGCCAGCAGAAGCGGACCCGAGAAGCCGCAGTACTTC,CASRSGPEKPQYF
.,.,TRBV6-5,TRBJ1-5,TGTGCCAGCAGTGAACTGAGTCCCCAGCATTTT,CASSELSPQHF
.,.,TRBV30,TRBJ1-1,TGTGCCTGGAGTCAGGGGCCACCCGAAGCTTTCTTT,CAWSQGPPEAFF